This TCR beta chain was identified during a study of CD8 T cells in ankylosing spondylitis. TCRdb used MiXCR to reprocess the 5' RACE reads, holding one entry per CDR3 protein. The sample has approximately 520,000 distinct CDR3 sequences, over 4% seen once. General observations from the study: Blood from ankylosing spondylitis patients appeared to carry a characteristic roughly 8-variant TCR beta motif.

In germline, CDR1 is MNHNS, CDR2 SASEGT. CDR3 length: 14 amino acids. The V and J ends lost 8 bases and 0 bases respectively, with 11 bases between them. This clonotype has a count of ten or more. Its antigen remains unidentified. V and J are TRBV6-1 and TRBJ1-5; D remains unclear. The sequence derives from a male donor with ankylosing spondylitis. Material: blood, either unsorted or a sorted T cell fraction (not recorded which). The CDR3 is CASRDTDSNQPQHF. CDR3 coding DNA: TGTGCCAGCCGGGATACAGATAGCAATCAGCCCCAGCATTTT.